This TCR beta chain was documented in a study of cytomegalovirus exposure and HLA in healthy donors. Findings of the study overall: Later findings reportedly placed an Asian-associated ancestry cluster below the approximately 670-donor mean for N-insertions.

With 60 Vbeta and 13 Jbeta primers, the PCR was carried out. Clones were sequenced by immunoSEQ multiplex PCR, and TCRdb holds only the in-frame ones, with some missing. The profile covers fewer than 250,000 clones, with around 75% appearing a single time and 3% to 3.5% taken by the ten largest. The table lists this clone with a few counts. What it binds is unknown. Sequencing was done on a sample of PBMCs. This sequence originates from a woman aged 30 to 39 in good health and CMV-seropositive.

In DNA, the CDR3 is TGTGCCAGCAGTTTTGAGGACGGGGGTTACGAGCAGTACTTC. Encoded protein: CASSFEDGGYEQYF. V and J are TRBV28 and TRBJ2-5, with D possibly being TRBD2 (6 bases). The better agreement between TRBJ2-7 and the DNA end casts doubt on the J call. The CDR3 has 14 amino acids. Germline V gene sequence: CDR1 MDHEN, CDR2 SYDVKM.